Included here is one T cell receptor beta chain sequence, with context. The table came from immunoSEQ multiplex PCR; TCRdb's copy has only in-frame clones and leaves some out. The table records fewer than 100,000 clones, 85% to 90% of them present only once. This record belongs to a study of T cell responses to AZD1222 COVID-19 vaccine. Material: peripheral blood, obtained on day 0 of AZD1222 vaccination. The receptor comes from an adult in good health.

This CDR3 is CAISDFSQETQYF. The CDR3 bases are TGTGCCATCAGTGATTTCAGCCAAGAGACCCAGTACTTC. V gene TRBV10-3 combines with J gene TRBJ2-5, with D uncertain. The length of the CDR3 is 13 residues. Germline assignment: CDR1 ENHRY and CDR2 SYGVKD. The V gene lost 3 bases and the J gene lost 1 base, with 6 bases spanning the gap.